The TCR beta chain under discussion was sequenced for a study of cytomegalovirus exposure and HLA in healthy donors. Study results and caveats: Among TCR sequences, most were rare, though some public TCRs appeared in many donors. Three chains tied to CMV proved CMV antigen-specific in vitro.

Notes on this clone: Its antigen is as yet unknown.

This CDR3 is built from 15 residues. The V gene's germline CDR1 is MNHEY and CDR2 SMNVEV (reference sequence). The junction had 11 bases not matched to a gene; V was cut back by 7 bases and J by 8 bases. PCR used 60 Vbeta primers and 13 Jbeta primers. The assay was immunoSEQ multiplex PCR, and TCRdb's table has in-frame clones only and misses some. The top ten hold about 2.6% of the sample, which has around 130,000 clones, approximately 72% seen once. This chain joins TRBV27 and TRBJ2-2; 9 nucleotides match TRBD2. Sequencing used PBMCs. This receptor was identified in a human donor in good health. CDR3 region: CASTPVAGATGELFF. Here the CDR3 DNA reads TGTGCCAGCACTCCCGTAGCGGGAGCGACTGGGGAGCTGTTTTTT.